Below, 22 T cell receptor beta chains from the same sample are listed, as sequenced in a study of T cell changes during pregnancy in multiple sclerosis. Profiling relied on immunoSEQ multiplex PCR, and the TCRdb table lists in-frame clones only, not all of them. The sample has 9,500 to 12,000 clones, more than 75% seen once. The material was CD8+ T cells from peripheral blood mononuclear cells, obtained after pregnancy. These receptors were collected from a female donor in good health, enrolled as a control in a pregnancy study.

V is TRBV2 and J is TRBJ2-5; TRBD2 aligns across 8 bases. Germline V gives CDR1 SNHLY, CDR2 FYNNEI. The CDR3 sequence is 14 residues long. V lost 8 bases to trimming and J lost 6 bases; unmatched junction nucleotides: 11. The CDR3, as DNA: TGTGCCAGCCGCCTGCCGGGGGGGTTGCAGACCCAGTACTTC. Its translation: CASRLPGGLQTQYF.

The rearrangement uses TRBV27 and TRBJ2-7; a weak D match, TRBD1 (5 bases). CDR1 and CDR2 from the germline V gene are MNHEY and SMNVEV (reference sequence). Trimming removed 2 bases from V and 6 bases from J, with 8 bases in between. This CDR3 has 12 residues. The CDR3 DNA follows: TGTGCCAGCAGTTTAACAGGTGGCGAGCAGTACTTC. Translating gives CASSLTGGEQYF.

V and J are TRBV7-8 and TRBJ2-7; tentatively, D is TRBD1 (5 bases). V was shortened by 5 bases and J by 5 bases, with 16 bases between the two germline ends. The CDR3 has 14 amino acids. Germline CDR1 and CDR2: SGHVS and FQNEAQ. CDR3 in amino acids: CASSGIGVRNEQYF. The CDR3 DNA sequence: TGTGCCAGCAGCGGTATAGGGGTACGGAACGAGCAGTACTTC.

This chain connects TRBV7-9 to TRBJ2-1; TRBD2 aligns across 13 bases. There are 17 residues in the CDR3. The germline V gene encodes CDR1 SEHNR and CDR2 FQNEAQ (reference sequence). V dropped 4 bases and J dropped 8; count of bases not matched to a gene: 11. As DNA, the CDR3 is TGTGCCAGCAGCTCAGACGGACTAGCGGGAGACACCTATGAGCAGTTCTTC. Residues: CASSSDGLAGDTYEQFF.

CDR3 residues: CASSPGLADTGELFF. CDR3 coding DNA: TGTGCCAGCTCACCGGGACTAGCGGACACCGGGGAGCTGTTTTTT. V usage is TRBV18 and J usage is TRBJ2-2, with TRBD2 matching 11 bases. The germline CDR1 and CDR2 sequences are KGHSH and LQKENI. The CDR3 covers 15 residues. V was pared by 3 bases and J by 3 bases, with 0 bases of the junction left unmatched.

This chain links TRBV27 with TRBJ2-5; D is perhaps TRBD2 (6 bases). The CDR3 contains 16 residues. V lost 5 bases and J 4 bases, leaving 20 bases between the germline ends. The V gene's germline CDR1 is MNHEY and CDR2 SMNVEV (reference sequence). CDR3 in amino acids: CASSLNGGLKLETQYF. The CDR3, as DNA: TGTGCCAGCAGTCTAAACGGGGGACTGAAATTAGAGACCCAGTACTTC.

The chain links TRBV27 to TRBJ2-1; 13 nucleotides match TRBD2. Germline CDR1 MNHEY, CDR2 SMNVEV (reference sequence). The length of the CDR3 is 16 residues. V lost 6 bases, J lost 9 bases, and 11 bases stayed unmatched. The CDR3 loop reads CASRHKTSGRASEQFF. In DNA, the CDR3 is TGTGCCAGCAGGCACAAAACTAGCGGGAGGGCCAGTGAGCAGTTCTTC.

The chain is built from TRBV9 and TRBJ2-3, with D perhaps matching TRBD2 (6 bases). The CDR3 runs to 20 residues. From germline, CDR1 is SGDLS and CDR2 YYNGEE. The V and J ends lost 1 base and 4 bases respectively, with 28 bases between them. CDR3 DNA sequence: TGTGCCAGCAGCGTACGAGGAGGGAGATTCTTCGATGTACGGGCAGATACGCAGTATTTT. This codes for CASSVRGGRFFDVRADTQYF.

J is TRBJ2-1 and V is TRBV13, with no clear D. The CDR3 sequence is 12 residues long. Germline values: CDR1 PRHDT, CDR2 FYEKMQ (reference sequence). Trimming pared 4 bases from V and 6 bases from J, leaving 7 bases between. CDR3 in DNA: TGTGCCAGCAGCTCCTATGTCAATGAGCAGTTCTTC. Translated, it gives CASSSYVNEQFF.

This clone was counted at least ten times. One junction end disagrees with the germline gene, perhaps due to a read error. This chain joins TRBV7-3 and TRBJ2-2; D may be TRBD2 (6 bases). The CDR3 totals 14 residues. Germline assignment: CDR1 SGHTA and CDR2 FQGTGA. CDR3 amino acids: CASRISGSTGGLFF. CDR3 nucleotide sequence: TGTGCCAGCAGGATAAGTGGGAGCACCGGGGGGCTGTTTTTT.

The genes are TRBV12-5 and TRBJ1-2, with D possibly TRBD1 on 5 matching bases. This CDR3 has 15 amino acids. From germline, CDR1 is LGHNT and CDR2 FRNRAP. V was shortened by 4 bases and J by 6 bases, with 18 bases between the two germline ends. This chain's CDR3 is CASGSRTLDEHGYTF. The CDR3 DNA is TGTGCTAGTGGTTCAAGGACATTAGATGAGCATGGCTACACCTTC.

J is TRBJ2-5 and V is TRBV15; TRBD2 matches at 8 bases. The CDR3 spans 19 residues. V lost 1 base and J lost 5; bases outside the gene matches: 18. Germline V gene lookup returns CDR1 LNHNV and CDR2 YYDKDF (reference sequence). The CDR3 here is CATSRGTCLAGPAGETQYF. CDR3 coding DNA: TGTGCCACCAGCAGAGGGACCTGCCTAGCGGGCCCCGCGGGGGAGACCCAGTACTTC.

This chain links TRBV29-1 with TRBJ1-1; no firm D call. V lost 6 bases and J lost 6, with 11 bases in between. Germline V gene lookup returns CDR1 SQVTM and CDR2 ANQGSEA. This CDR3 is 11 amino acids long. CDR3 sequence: CSVIGSAEAFF. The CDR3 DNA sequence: TGCAGCGTGATCGGTAGTGCTGAAGCTTTCTTT. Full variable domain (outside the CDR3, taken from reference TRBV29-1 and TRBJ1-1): SAVISQKPSRDICQRGTSLTIQCQVDSQVTMMFWYRQQPGQSLTLIATANQGSEATYESGFVIDKFPISRPNLTFSTLTVSNMSPEDSSIYLCSVIGSAEAFFGQGTRLTVV.

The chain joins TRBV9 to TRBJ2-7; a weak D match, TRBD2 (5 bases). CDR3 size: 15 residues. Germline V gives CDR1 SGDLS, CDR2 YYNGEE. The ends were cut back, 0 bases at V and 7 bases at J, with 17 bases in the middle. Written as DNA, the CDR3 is TGTGCCAGCAGCGTAGGAGGGAGCGGTTATCCAGAGCAGTACTTC. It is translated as CASSVGGSGYPEQYF.

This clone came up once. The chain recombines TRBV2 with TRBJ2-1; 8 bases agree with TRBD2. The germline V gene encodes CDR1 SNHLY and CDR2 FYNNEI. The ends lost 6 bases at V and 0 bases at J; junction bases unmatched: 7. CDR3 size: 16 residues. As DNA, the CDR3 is TGTGCCAGCAGCCAAACGGGGGGGAGCTCCTACAATGAGCAGTTCTTC. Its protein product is CASSQTGGSSYNEQFF.

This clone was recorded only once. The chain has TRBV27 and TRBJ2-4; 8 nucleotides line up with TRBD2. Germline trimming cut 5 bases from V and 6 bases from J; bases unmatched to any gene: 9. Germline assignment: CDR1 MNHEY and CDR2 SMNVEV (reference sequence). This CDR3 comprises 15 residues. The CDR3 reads CASSPLYRGGNIQYF. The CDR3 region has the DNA TGTGCCAGCAGTCCCCTCTATCGGGGGGGAAACATTCAGTACTTC.

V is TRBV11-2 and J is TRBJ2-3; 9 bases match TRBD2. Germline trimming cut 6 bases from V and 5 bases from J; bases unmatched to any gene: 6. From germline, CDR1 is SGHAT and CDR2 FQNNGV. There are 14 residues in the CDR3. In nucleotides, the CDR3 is TGTGCCAGCAGAACAATTAGCGGGAGAGATACGCAGTATTTT. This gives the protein CASRTISGRDTQYF.

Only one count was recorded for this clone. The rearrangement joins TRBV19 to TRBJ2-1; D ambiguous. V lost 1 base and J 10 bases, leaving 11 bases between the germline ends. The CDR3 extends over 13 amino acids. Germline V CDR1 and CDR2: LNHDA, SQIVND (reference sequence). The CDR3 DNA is TGTGCCAGTAGTATAGGAGGCAGCCTAGAGCAGTTCTTC. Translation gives CASSIGGSLEQFF.

CDR3 sequence (DNA): TGTGCCAGAAGCTTATTGGGACAGGGAATTAACTTAGGAGCTTTCTTT. This codes for CARSLLGQGINLGAFF. J is TRBJ1-1 and V is TRBV7-5; the D call of TRBD1 is as the table states it, not checked on the DNA. TRBV7-5 is assigned pseudogene status. The CDR3 length is 16 residues.

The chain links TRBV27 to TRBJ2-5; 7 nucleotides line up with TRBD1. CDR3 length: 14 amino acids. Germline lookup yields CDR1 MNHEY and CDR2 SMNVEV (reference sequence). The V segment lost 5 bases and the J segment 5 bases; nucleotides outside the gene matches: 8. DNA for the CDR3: TGTGCCAGCAGTCCCAAACAGGGGCCGGAGACCCAGTACTTC. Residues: CASSPKQGPETQYF.

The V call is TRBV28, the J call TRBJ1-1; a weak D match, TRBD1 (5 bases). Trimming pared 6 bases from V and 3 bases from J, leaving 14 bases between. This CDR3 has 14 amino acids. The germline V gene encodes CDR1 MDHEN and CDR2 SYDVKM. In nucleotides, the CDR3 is TGTGCCAGCAGCCTAAACGGGGGGGACACTGAAGCTTTCTTT. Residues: CASSLNGGDTEAFF.

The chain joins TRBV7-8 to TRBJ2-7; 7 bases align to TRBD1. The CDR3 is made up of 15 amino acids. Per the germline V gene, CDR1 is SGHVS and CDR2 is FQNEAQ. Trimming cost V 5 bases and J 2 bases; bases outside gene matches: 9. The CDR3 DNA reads TGTGCCAGCAGCCCAGCCCGGGACAGCACCTACGAGCAGTACTTC. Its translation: CASSPARDSTYEQYF.